A selection of T cell receptor beta chains follows, all from one sample in a study of vaccination and CD4 T cells after COVID-19. TCRdb re-called the PCR reads through MiXCR, storing one row per CDR3 protein. The sample consists of roughly 18,000 distinct CDR3 sequences, 70% to 80% of them appearing once. Their antigens remain unidentified. The sequencing input was CD4+ T cells from blood, cultured in vitro. The receptors stem from a human donor who had recovered from COVID-19. Each CDR3 is given with its conserved first and last residue. Fields, in order: CDR3 DNA, CDR3 protein, clone size, D gene, V gene, J gene. The D gene is left open where the match is weak. Rows give clone size only sometimes, using once, few, many, or a class for an expanded clone.

TGTGCCAGCAGCTTAGGAAGGGGCAGGGGCTACACCTTC,CASSLGRGRGYTF,few,-,TRBV7-2,TRBJ1-2
TGTGCCAGCAGTAGGACTAGCGGGTACCAAGAGACCCAGTACTTC,CASSRTSGYQETQYF,-,TRBD2,TRBV12-3/TRBV12-4,TRBJ2-5
TGTGCCAGCAGCCGTTGGGACAGTATCAGCTCCTACAATGAGCAGTTCTTC,CASSRWDSISSYNEQFF,-,TRBD1,TRBV27,TRBJ2-1
TGTGCCAGCAGCTCGGGACAGGGGGCTCCCATTGATTGGGGCGGGGAGCTGTTTTTT,CASSSGQGAPIDWGGELFF,-,TRBD1,TRBV11-3,TRBJ2-2
TGTGCCAGCAGCTTTACGTCCGGAGCCCACAATCAGCCCCAGCATTTT,CASSFTSGAHNQPQHF,-,-,TRBV12-3/TRBV12-4,TRBJ1-5
TGTGCCAGCAGCTCGGAGCGATATGGGGAGACCCAGTACTTC,CASSSERYGETQYF,-,-,TRBV5-4,TRBJ2-5
TGTGCCAGTAGTGCACTAGCGGGAGGCGCAGATACGCAGTATTTT,CASSALAGGADTQYF,-,TRBD2,TRBV19,TRBJ2-3
TGTGCCAGCAGCTTAACGGTTGACCTAAACATTCAGTACTTC,CASSLTVDLNIQYF,-,-,TRBV7-2,TRBJ2-4
TGTGCCATCAGTGAGTCGACTAGCGGGTTCCAAGAGACCCAGTACTTC,CAISESTSGFQETQYF,-,TRBD2,TRBV10-3,TRBJ2-5
TGCGCCAGCAGCCAAGGTTCAGGGGGAGGAAACACCATATATTTT,CASSQGSGGGNTIYF,once,TRBD1,TRBV7-2,TRBJ1-3
TGCAGTGCGGGACTAGCACAAGAGACCCAGTACTTC,CSAGLAQETQYF,-,TRBD2,TRBV20-1,TRBJ2-5